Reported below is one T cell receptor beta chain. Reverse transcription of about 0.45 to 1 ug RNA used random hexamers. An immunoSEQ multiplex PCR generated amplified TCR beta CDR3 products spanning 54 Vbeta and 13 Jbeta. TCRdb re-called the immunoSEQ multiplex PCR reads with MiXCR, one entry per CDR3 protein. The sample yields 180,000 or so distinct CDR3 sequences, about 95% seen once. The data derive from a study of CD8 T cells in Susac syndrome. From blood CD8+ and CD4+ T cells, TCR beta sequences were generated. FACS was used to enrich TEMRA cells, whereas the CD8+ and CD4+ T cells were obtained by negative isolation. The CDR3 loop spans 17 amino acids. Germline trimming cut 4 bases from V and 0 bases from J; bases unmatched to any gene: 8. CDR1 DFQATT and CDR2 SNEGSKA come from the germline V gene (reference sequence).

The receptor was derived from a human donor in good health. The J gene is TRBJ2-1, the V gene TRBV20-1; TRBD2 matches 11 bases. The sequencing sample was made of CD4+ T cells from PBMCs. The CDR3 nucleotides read TGCAGTGCTACCGCGGGACTAGCGGAAAGCTCCTACAATGAGCAGTTCTTC. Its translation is CSATAGLAESSYNEQFF.